This is a list of T cell receptor beta chains from one sample in a study of CD8+CD57+ T cells in acquired aplastic anemia. From the reads, TCRdb called clonotypes with MiXCR, one entry per CDR3 protein. The sample shows around 180,000 distinct CDR3 sequences, about three fifths of them seen only once. What was sequenced was sorted CD4+, CD8+, or CD8+CD57+ T cells (not recorded which) from PBMCs. The source is a human donor with severe aplastic anemia or a healthy control (not recorded which). Each CDR3 is given with its conserved first and last residue.

j_gene,v_gene,CDR3aa
TRBJ1-1,TRBV19,CASSILGQGNTEASF
TRBJ2-3,TRBV20-1,CSALGDTQYF
TRBJ2-7,TRBV5-1,CASSLSGSNEQYF
TRBJ2-7,TRBV10-3,CAIEDRGYEQYF
TRBJ2-5,TRBV7-2,CASSWGPSDF
TRBJ1-1,TRBV20-1,CSAKDRNMNTEAFF
TRBJ2-6,TRBV12-3/TRBV12-4,CASSLGTSNVLTF
TRBJ2-2,TRBV19,CASSIGGTSGGTGELFF
TRBJ1-3,TRBV5-8,CASSLGVSTGNTIYF
TRBJ1-6,TRBV7-9,CASSSHSSPLHF
TRBJ2-7,TRBV19,CASSIGSGNEQYF
TRBJ1-4,TRBV12-3/TRBV12-4,CASSEKTGGDEKLFF
TRBJ2-1,TRBV29-1,CSVAAGRNEQFF
TRBJ2-7,TRBV5-1,CASSSWTVSSYEQYF
TRBJ1-3,TRBV7-9,CASSRDSSGNTIYF
TRBJ2-2,TRBV7-8,CASSLAWGLAAANTGELFF
TRBJ2-7,TRBV25-1,CASSARADREYEQYF
TRBJ2-1,TRBV7-3,CASSLKGGGSNEQFF
TRBJ2-5,TRBV3-1,CASSRDNRGRETQYF
TRBJ2-7,TRBV14,CASSQDIQDEQYF
TRBJ1-2,TRBV14,CASSQEDRRGYGYTF
TRBJ1-4,TRBV7-6,CASSLVSAGLEGRSSEKLFF
TRBJ2-7,TRBV7-9,CASSLFGEGSYEQYF
TRBJ1-6,TRBV9,CASSPRVAGGPDNSPLHF
TRBJ2-1,TRBV4-2,CASSREVTAKYNEQFF
TRBJ2-2,TRBV20-1,CSASPPTKNTGELFF
TRBJ2-3,TRBV7-3,CASSPDSAGTDTQYF
TRBJ1-2,TRBV24-1,CATSKDRQDYGYTF
TRBJ2-3,TRBV9,CASSPLVGSTDTQYF
TRBJ1-4,TRBV2,CASLRTGTNEKLFF
TRBJ2-1,TRBV29-1,CSVDVGRGDEQFF
TRBJ2-1,TRBV2,CASSRSTGAYNEQFF
TRBJ2-7,TRBV19,CASSIATGRLYEQYF
TRBJ1-2,TRBV19,CASSMDTGMGYGYTF
TRBJ1-1,TRBV15,CATSSLVGNTEAFF
TRBJ2-2,TRBV2,CASSERQGNTGELFF
TRBJ2-3,TRBV10-3,CAISPRVIFTDTQYF
TRBJ1-6,TRBV20-1,CSASKESSYNSPLHF
TRBJ1-2,TRBV12-3/TRBV12-4,CASSFNQLHGYTF
TRBJ2-5,TRBV2,CASSERETQYF
TRBJ1-5,TRBV5-1,CAGSVYSNQPQHF
TRBJ2-5,TRBV20-1,CSARGPQETQYF
TRBJ2-2,TRBV7-9,CASSQDAPIQAGELFF
TRBJ1-5,TRBV24-1,CATSDTRDGLNQPQHF